Following are 28 T cell receptor beta chains from one sample sequenced in a study of human T cells and chemical hapten exposure. Time point defined: patch test 2, 6 weeks after DPC sensitization. As for treatment: therapeutic diphenylcyclopropenone sensitization with weekly scalp DPC. Each CDR3 protein gets one entry after TCRdb re-called the RACE reads with MiXCR. Here the sample spans nearly 95,000 distinct CDR3 sequences, 11% being singletons. The input for sequencing was whole blood, taken in connection with sensitization to the hapten diphenylcyclopropenone (DPC). The receptor source for this set is a man aged 35-49 years with alopecia areata. Some clones in this sample may be carry-over from other donors' samples.

Ten or more counts support this clonotype. V usage is TRBV18 and J usage is TRBJ2-3, with 7 bases fitting TRBD2. Germline assignment: CDR1 KGHSH and CDR2 LQKENI. V shed 3 bases, J shed 0 bases, and the junction held 6 bases outside the gene matches. The CDR3 length is 16 residues. CDR3 in amino acids: CASSPSLAESTDTQYF. As DNA, the CDR3 is TGTGCCAGCTCACCGAGTCTAGCGGAAAGCACAGATACGCAGTATTTT.

This clonotype has more than one count but fewer than ten. This chain uses TRBV12-3 or TRBV12-4 with TRBJ2-3, with 12 bases aligning to TRBD2. The CDR3 is 15 residues long. V lost 6 bases to trimming and J lost 4 bases; unmatched junction nucleotides: 5. CDR3 sequence (DNA): TGTGCCAGCAGAACGACTAGCGGGAGCCCAGATACGCAGTATTTT. This sequence encodes CASRTTSGSPDTQYF.

V is TRBV29-1 and J is TRBJ2-3, with 8 bases matching TRBD1. The V gene end was trimmed by 7 bases and the J gene end by 1 base; junction bases not matched to a gene: 7. CDR3 length: 14 residues. Germline V gene data show CDR1 as SQVTM and CDR2 as ANQGSEA. CDR3 DNA sequence: TGCAGCGCCCGACAGGGGCCGGGCACAGATACGCAGTATTTT. This translates into CSARQGPGTDTQYF.

This clonotype was observed a few times. The rearrangement links TRBV6-6 to TRBJ2-3, with a possible D match to TRBD1 (6 bases). This CDR3 region has 14 residues. Per the germline V gene, CDR1 is MNHNY and CDR2 is SVGAGI (reference sequence). Deletions cut 7 bases from V and 8 bases from J, with 19 bases between. CDR3 nucleotide sequence: TGTGCCAGCACCATGGGGACACGACGGGTTACGCAGTATTTT. This encodes CASTMGTRRVTQYF.

This clonotype was counted only a few times. J is TRBJ2-3 and V is TRBV10-3; D is unclear. The CDR3 runs to 14 residues. The V end was cut by 8 bases, the J end by 3 bases, with 15 bases between. The germline V gene has CDR1 ENHRY and CDR2 SYGVKD. The CDR3 protein is CAISVLVGTDTQYF. For the CDR3, the DNA is TGTGCCATCTCGGTCCTAGTTGGGACAGATACGCAGTATTTT.

This clonotype was seen only a few times. The chain carries TRBV6-5 and TRBJ2-7; 8 nucleotides line up with TRBD1. V lost 5 bases to trimming and J lost 3 bases; unmatched junction nucleotides: 6. The CDR3 totals 14 residues. Germline CDR1 and CDR2: MNHEY and SVGAGI. The CDR3: CASSPRGTGYEQYF. The CDR3 region has the DNA TGTGCCAGCAGTCCTCGCGGGACAGGCTACGAGCAGTACTTC.

In its sample, this clonotype was seen a few times. The chain recombines TRBV19 with TRBJ2-5; possibly TRBD2 for D (6 bases). This CDR3 is built from 20 residues. Trimming left V 1 base short and J 1 base short, with 25 bases between. The germline CDR1 and CDR2 sequences are LNHDA and SQIVND (reference sequence). CDR3 DNA: TGTGCCAGTAGTATAGTTTGGGGACTCCCAAGCCGGGACGGCCAAGAGACCCAGTACTTC. It codes for CASSIVWGLPSRDGQETQYF.

This clonotype was detected a few times. The chain employs TRBV9 and TRBJ2-6; D gene ambiguous. The CDR3 loop spans 14 amino acids. Germline V gene sequence: CDR1 SGDLS, CDR2 YYNGEE. V shed 0 bases and J shed 1 base, with 2 bases lying between them. CDR3 residues: CASSVVSGANVLTF. The DNA of the CDR3 is TGTGCCAGCAGCGTAGTTTCTGGGGCCAACGTCCTGACTTTC.

The chain uses TRBV28 and TRBJ2-1; 9 bases are shared with TRBD2. CDR3 size: 15 residues. The J segment lost 9 bases and the V segment lost 6 bases, leaving 12 bases of the junction unmatched. CDR1 and CDR2 from the germline V gene are MDHEN and SYDVKM. CDR3: CASSRGGARVGEQFF. CDR3 DNA: TGTGCCAGCAGCCGCGGGGGGGCGCGGGTTGGTGAGCAGTTCTTC.

V and J are TRBV20-1 and TRBJ2-7; D is undetermined. Germline V CDR1 and CDR2: DFQATT, SNEGSKA (reference sequence). The CDR3 has 13 amino acids. Between the trimmed V and J ends, which lost 3 bases and 3 bases, there was a span of 12 bases. CDR3 coding DNA: TGCAGTGCTAGTTTTCCCCTCAACTACGAGCAGTACTTC. Protein sequence: CSASFPLNYEQYF.

The chain couples TRBV6-5 to TRBJ1-6, with D possibly matching TRBD1 (6 bases). CDR1 and CDR2 (germline): MNHEY, SVGAGI. The CDR3 covers 15 residues. Deletions cut 10 bases from V and 1 base from J, with 14 bases between. The CDR3 protein is CAIGRGRSYNSPLHF. The CDR3 nucleotides are TGTGCCATCGGACGGGGGCGGTCCTATAATTCACCCCTCCACTTT.

This clonotype occurred a few times. The V and J genes are TRBV12-3 or TRBV12-4 and TRBJ1-5; D gene uncertain. V was trimmed by 3 bases and J by 0 bases, leaving 9 bases between them. CDR3 length: 15 amino acids. The CDR3 sequence: CASSLRTDSNQPQHF. The DNA for the CDR3 is TGTGCCAGCAGTTTGCGGACCGATAGCAATCAGCCCCAGCATTTT.

Many counts were recorded for this clonotype. V usage is TRBV29-1 and J usage is TRBJ1-1, with D perhaps matching TRBD1 (6 bases). This CDR3 region has 14 residues. V was clipped by 8 bases and J by 0 bases, with 16 bases between them. Germline V CDR1 and CDR2: SQVTM, ANQGSEA. CDR3 in DNA: TGCAGCTTCCTCAGGGGAAGACTGAACACTGAAGCTTTCTTT. It specifies CSFLRGRLNTEAFF.

The genes are TRBV5-1 and TRBJ2-5; tentative D call: TRBD2 (6 bases). CDR3 length: 16 amino acids. With 3 bases removed from V and 7 bases from J, the gap between germline ends came to 22 bases. CDR1 and CDR2 from the germline V gene are SGHRS and YFSETQ. CDR3 in DNA: TGCGCCAGCAGCTCGGACGGCGGGGCTGGGGCGGGGACCCAGTACTTC. As protein: CASSSDGGAGAGTQYF. The full variable domain, with the rest looked up from reference TRBV5-1 and TRBJ2-5, is KAGVTQTPRYLIKTRGQQVTLSCSPISGHRSVSWYQQTPGQGLQFLFEYFSETQRNKGNFPGRFSGRQFSNSRSEMNVSTLELGDSALYLCASSSDGGAGAGTQYFGPGTRLLVL.

This clonotype appeared a few times. V usage is TRBV9 and J usage is TRBJ2-3, with TRBD1 matching 11 bases. From germline, CDR1 is SGDLS and CDR2 YYNGEE. Unmatched junction bases numbered 10, after V lost 2 bases and J lost 2 bases. The CDR3 is 18 amino acids. DNA for the CDR3: TGTGCCAGCAGCGTTTCCGGGACAGGGGGAAAATTCACAGATACGCAGTATTTT. It is translated as CASSVSGTGGKFTDTQYF.

This clonotype was detected ten times or more. The chain couples TRBV29-1 to TRBJ2-1; D unclear. The germline CDR1 and CDR2 sequences are SQVTM and ANQGSEA. This CDR3 contains 12 residues. V was trimmed by 1 base and J by 7 bases, leaving 8 bases between them. The CDR3 bases are TGCAGCGTTGAAGGCGCCTCGAATGAGCAGTTCTTC. The encoded protein is CSVEGASNEQFF.

This chain uses TRBV6-5 with TRBJ1-2, with unresolved D. V was cut by 4 bases and J by 7 bases, with 16 bases left in between. The germline V gene encodes CDR1 MNHEY and CDR2 SVGAGI. CDR3 length: 14 residues. CDR3 nucleotide sequence: TGTGCCAGCAGTTCTTTTGGGCTGCGGGCTGGCTACACCTTC. Its translation: CASSSFGLRAGYTF.

The chain recombines TRBV12-3 or TRBV12-4 with TRBJ2-7; a weak D match, TRBD1 (5 bases). V was trimmed by 7 bases and J by 4 bases, leaving 14 bases between them. The CDR3 length is 13 residues. CDR3 in amino acids: CASTPQGFYEQYF. CDR3 DNA: TGTGCCAGCACTCCCCAGGGTTTTTACGAGCAGTACTTC.

The genes are TRBV30 and TRBJ2-5; D might be TRBD2 (5 bases). Trimming cost V 2 bases and J 0 bases, with 7 bases left between them. This CDR3 contains 13 residues. Germline assignment: CDR1 GTSNPN and CDR2 SVGIG (reference sequence). CDR3 in DNA: TGTGCCTGGAGTAGGGAGTACCAAGAGACCCAGTACTTC. This gives the protein CAWSREYQETQYF.

In its sample, this clonotype was seen a few times. This sequence joins TRBV7-3 and TRBJ2-1; 11 nucleotides align to TRBD1. The CDR3 extends over 17 amino acids. CDR1 and CDR2 (germline): SGHTA, FQGTGA. The V gene end was trimmed by 1 base and the J gene end by 6 bases; junction bases not matched to a gene: 8. The CDR3 bases are TGTGCCAGCAGCTTAAACCCCGGACAGGGGGCGCGCAATGAGCAGTTCTTC. Amino acid sequence: CASSLNPGQGARNEQFF.

This clonotype was detected only a few times. The CDR3 region is CAWSLGGDYTF. CDR3 DNA: TGTGCCTGGAGCCTAGGGGGTGACTACACCTTC. V usage is TRBV30 and J usage is TRBJ1-2; a possible D gene is TRBD1 (6 bases). This CDR3 has 11 residues. Looked up from germline, CDR1 is GTSNPN and CDR2 is SVGIG (reference sequence). Trimming removed 3 bases at V and 10 bases at J, with 12 bases between. The full variable domain, completed using reference TRBV30 and TRBJ1-2, is SQTIHQWPATLVQPVGSPLSLECTVEGTSNPNLYWYRQAAGRGLQLLFYSVGIGQISSEVPQNLSASRPQDRQFILSSKKLLLSDSGFYLCAWSLGGDYTFGSGTRLTVV.

At least ten counts were recorded for this clonotype. The chain links TRBV27 to TRBJ1-1; TRBD1 aligns across 7 bases. Looked up from germline, CDR1 is MNHEY and CDR2 is SMNVEV (reference sequence). The ends lost 7 bases at V and 5 bases at J; junction bases unmatched: 13. The CDR3 is made up of 15 amino acids. The CDR3 bases are TGTGCCAGCACCACCCTCAGGGGGGCGATTACTGAAGCTTTCTTT. Translating gives CASTTLRGAITEAFF.

The chain recombines TRBV4-3 with TRBJ2-3; 7 bases are shared with TRBD2. After removal of 5 bases from V and 0 bases from J, the junction contained 8 bases not matched to a gene. Germline CDR1 reads LGHNA; CDR2 reads YSLEER. This CDR3 is built from 16 residues. Written as DNA, the CDR3 is TGCGCCAGCAGCATGGGAGGGGCGGCTAGCACAGATACGCAGTATTTT. This sequence encodes CASSMGGAASTDTQYF.

This clonotype has a handful of counts. V and J are TRBV7-8 and TRBJ2-1, with 9 bases fitting TRBD2. The CDR3 runs to 14 residues. Germline lookup yields CDR1 SGHVS and CDR2 FQNEAQ. As DNA, the CDR3 is TGTGTGGCGGGAGGGATAAGCTCCTACAATGAGCAGTTCTTC. Translated, it gives CVAGGISSYNEQFF.

This chain joins TRBV18 and TRBJ2-3; 9 nucleotides agree with TRBD2. This CDR3 contains 16 residues. V gave up 2 bases and J gave up 1 base; unmatched junction bases: 4. The germline V gene has CDR1 KGHSH and CDR2 LQKENI. CDR3 nucleotide sequence: TGTGCCAGCTCACCAACTCAGCGGGAGGGCACAGATACGCAGTATTTT. It codes for CASSPTQREGTDTQYF.

This clonotype was found many times. The chain combines TRBV30 with TRBJ1-1, with D possibly being TRBD1 (6 bases). CDR3 length: 17 amino acids. Germline CDR1 and CDR2: GTSNPN and SVGIG (reference sequence). The ends were cut back, 6 bases at V and 0 bases at J, with 23 bases in the middle. The CDR3 here is CACTPSRDTYLNTEAFF. The CDR3 nucleotides are TGTGCCTGTACCCCCTCGAGGGACACTTATTTGAACACTGAAGCTTTCTTT.

This clonotype was detected only a few times. The V and J genes are TRBV11-2 and TRBJ2-3, with a tentative D call TRBD2 (6 bases). V lost 0 bases and J 6 bases, leaving 19 bases between the germline ends. Germline lookup yields CDR1 SGHAT and CDR2 FQNNGV. The CDR3 totals 17 residues. In DNA form, the CDR3 reads TGTGCCAGCAGCTTAGATCCCTGGCGGGATGAGGTGGATACGCAGTATTTT. The encoded protein is CASSLDPWRDEVDTQYF.

This clonotype was seen only a few times. DNA of the CDR3: TGTGCCAGCAGTCCCCCCCAGAGACACAACACAGATACGCAGTATTTT. This gives the protein CASSPPQRHNTDTQYF. The rearrangement links TRBV28 to TRBJ2-3, with D unclear. This CDR3 is 16 amino acids long. V dropped 5 bases and J dropped 2 bases, with 17 bases sitting between them. The germline gives CDR1 MDHEN, CDR2 SYDVKM.